Below are 12 T cell receptor beta chains sequenced from a single sample in a study of read filtering for tumor transcriptome and immune sequencing. This library used around 400 ng RNA and molecular barcoded adaptors spanning alpha/delta and beta/gamma chains. TCRdb called the reads again in MiXCR, with one record for every CDR3 protein. The data show tens of thousands of distinct CDR3 sequences, roughly 15% seen once. Material: a population of CD138-negative cells sorted from bone marrow. The receptors stem from a donor at least 40 years old with multiple myeloma.

Ten or more counts support this clonotype. The rearrangement joins TRBV20-1 to TRBJ2-3; D is uncertain. The CDR3 totals 10 residues. Deletions cut 1 base from V and 8 bases from J, with 4 bases between. CDR1 is DFQATT and CDR2 is SNEGSKA in the germline V gene (reference sequence). The CDR3 DNA sequence: TGCAGTGCTAGAGCCCCTACGCAGTATTTT. Translation: CSARAPTQYF.

This clonotype showed up many times. The genes are TRBV19 and TRBJ1-5, with D uncertain. The V and J ends lost 3 bases and 7 bases respectively, with 13 bases between them. CDR1 and CDR2 (germline): LNHDA, SQIVND (reference sequence). The CDR3 has 14 residues. CDR3 loop: CASSIGGSQQPQHF. The CDR3 nucleotides read TGTGCCAGTAGTATTGGAGGGTCACAACAGCCCCAGCATTTT.

This clonotype was counted at least ten times. The chain recombines TRBV20-1 with TRBJ1-5; D uncertain. This CDR3 comprises 14 residues. Germline V lookup: CDR1 DFQATT, CDR2 SNEGSKA (reference sequence). Trimming removed 4 bases from V and 0 bases from J, with 10 bases in between. CDR3 amino acids: CSATHTGSNQPQHF. CDR3 nucleotides: TGCAGTGCTACTCACACGGGTAGCAATCAGCCCCAGCATTTT.

Only a few counts were recorded for this clonotype. The chain carries TRBV6-1 and TRBJ2-1, with 13 bases matching TRBD2. CDR1 MNHNS and CDR2 SASEGT come from the germline V gene. After removal of 1 base from V and 9 bases from J, the junction contained 3 bases not matched to a gene. The CDR3 has 15 residues. Here the CDR3 DNA reads TGTGCCAGCAGTGAAGGGACTAGCGGGAGTTTTGAGCAGTTCTTC. Its translation: CASSEGTSGSFEQFF.

As for this clonotype: A much larger clone is a single base away; this may be a read error. J is TRBJ2-1 and V is TRBV20-1; TRBD2 might be the D (6 bases). The V end was cut by 3 bases, the J end by 12 bases, with 30 bases between. This CDR3 contains 17 residues. CDR1 and CDR2 (germline): DFQATT, SNEGSKA (reference sequence). CDR3 sequence: CSARGLSSGDAWDGQFF. CDR3 DNA: TGCAGTGCTAGGGGGCTCTCATCGGGGGATGCCTGGGATGGGCAGTTCTTC.

In its sample, this clonotype was seen many times. The V call is TRBV20-1, the J call TRBJ1-5; D unresolved. The CDR3 length is 13 residues. Germline V CDR1 and CDR2: DFQATT, SNEGSKA (reference sequence). Between the trimmed V and J ends, which lost 1 base and 7 bases, there was a span of 11 bases. In DNA, the CDR3 is TGCAGTGCTAGAGTTACATTCCAACAGCCCCAGCATTTT. Translated, it gives CSARVTFQQPQHF.

This clonotype came up many times. The chain has TRBV6-1 and TRBJ1-5; D is undetermined. This CDR3 region has 16 residues. The V and J ends lost 5 bases and 0 bases respectively, with 14 bases between them. CDR1 is MNHNS, CDR2 SASEGT, per germline. Here the CDR3 reads CASSLSSSYSNQPQHF. CDR3 bases: TGTGCCAGCAGTCTTTCATCATCTTATAGCAATCAGCCCCAGCATTTT.

This clonotype was counted at least ten times. CDR3 region: CATSPQPDRRTEAFF. CDR3 nucleotides: TGTGCCACCAGCCCGCAGCCCGATAGGCGGACTGAAGCTTTCTTT. This rearrangement joins TRBV15 to TRBJ1-1; D is unclear. The V end was cut by 5 bases, the J end by 5 bases, with 18 bases between. Germline CDR1 LNHNV, CDR2 YYDKDF (reference sequence). The CDR3 is 15 amino acids.

This clonotype was counted many times. The gene calls are TRBV29-1 and TRBJ2-1; 8 bases agree with TRBD2. V gave up 7 bases and J gave up 1 base; unmatched junction bases: 3. The CDR3 loop spans 13 amino acids. Germline V gene sequence: CDR1 SQVTM, CDR2 ANQGSEA. CDR3 loop: CSALAGSYNEQFF. CDR3 DNA: TGCAGCGCCTTAGCGGGATCCTACAATGAGCAGTTCTTC.

This clonotype was detected ten times or more. This rearrangement joins TRBV15 to TRBJ1-4; no definite D call. The germline V gene encodes CDR1 LNHNV and CDR2 YYDKDF (reference sequence). Trimming took 1 base from V and 4 from J, leaving 10 bases between them. The CDR3 consists of 15 residues. The CDR3 DNA reads TGTGCCACCAGCAGAGTTGGCCTGGTTAATGAAAAACTGTTTTTT. Amino acid sequence: CATSRVGLVNEKLFF.

As regards this clonotype: Since a far larger clone is one base different, this is likely a read error. The rearrangement joins TRBV4-1 to TRBJ2-3, with D perhaps matching TRBD1 (5 bases). This CDR3 comprises 15 residues. Germline V gives CDR1 MGHRA, CDR2 YSYEKL. Here the CDR3 reads CASRPGHTVTDTQYF. The CDR3 DNA sequence: TGTGCCAGCCGCCCCGGACATACTGTCACAGATACGCAGTATTTT.

This clonotype was seen ten or more times. The chain recombines TRBV29-1 with TRBJ1-5, with D tentatively TRBD1 (6 bases). The CDR3 contains 14 residues. Between the trimmed V and J ends, which lost 1 base and 4 bases, there was a span of 11 bases. Germline V gives CDR1 SQVTM, CDR2 ANQGSEA. CDR3 DNA: TGCAGCGTTGAAGTAGGGGGACGAAATCAGCCCCAGCATTTT. Residues: CSVEVGGRNQPQHF.